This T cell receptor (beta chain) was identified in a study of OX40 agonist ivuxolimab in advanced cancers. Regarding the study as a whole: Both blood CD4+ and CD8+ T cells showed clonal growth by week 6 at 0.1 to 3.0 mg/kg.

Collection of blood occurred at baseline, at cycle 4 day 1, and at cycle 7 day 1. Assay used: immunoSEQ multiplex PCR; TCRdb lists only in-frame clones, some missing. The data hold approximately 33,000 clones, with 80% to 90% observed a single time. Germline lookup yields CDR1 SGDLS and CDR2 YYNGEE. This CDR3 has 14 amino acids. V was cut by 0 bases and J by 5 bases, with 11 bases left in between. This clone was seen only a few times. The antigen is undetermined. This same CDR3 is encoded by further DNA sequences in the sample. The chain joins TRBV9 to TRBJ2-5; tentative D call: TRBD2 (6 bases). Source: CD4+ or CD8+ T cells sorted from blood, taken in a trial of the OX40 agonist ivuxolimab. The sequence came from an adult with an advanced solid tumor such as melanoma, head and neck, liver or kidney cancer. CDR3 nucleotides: TGTGCCAGCAGCGTAGCCGGGGGTGATGAGACCCAGTACTTC. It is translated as CASSVAGGDETQYF.